Listed below are T cell receptor beta chains from one sample, sequenced in a study of technical replicates of blood from a few donors. This table comes from immunoSEQ multiplex PCR, and its TCRdb copy is limited to in-frame clones, with some not included. The data show some 79,000 clones, approximately 91% seen once. The sample consisted of T cells isolated from PBMCs. The source of these receptors is a human donor in good health. Some clones in this sample may be carry-over from other donors' samples. Each CDR3 is given without its conserved first and last residue. The order of the fields is V gene, J gene, D gene, CDR3 protein. D genes are given only for firm matches.

TRBV5-6,TRBJ1-2,NA,ASSLGGAYGYT
TRBV30,TRBJ1-6,TRBD1,ACGQGNSPLH
TRBV11-2,TRBJ2-6,NA,ASSLGAGTGANVLT
TRBV5-6,TRBJ2-2,TRBD1,ASSFDPGQGYGELF
TRBV2,TRBJ1-2,TRBD1,ARTGHGYT
TRBV6-5,TRBJ2-5,NA,ASSWGLEGETQY
TRBV5-6,TRBJ1-4,NA,ASSLGAQGEKLF
TRBV7-2,TRBJ1-5,TRBD1,ASSLGQGVDQPQH
TRBV18,TRBJ1-6,TRBD1,ASSRGPGQGTSPLH
TRBV6-5,TRBJ1-1,NA,ASSLTGVNTEAF
TRBV9,TRBJ2-3,TRBD2,ASSPGTSAQY
TRBV27,TRBJ1-4,TRBD1,ASSLLERTGAPGKLF
TRBV4-1,TRBJ2-5,NA,ASSLLDRLETQY
TRBV6-6,TRBJ1-5,NA,ASSYSGAEGQPQH
TRBV9,TRBJ1-4,NA,ASSVVSGREEKLF
TRBV6-5,TRBJ2-1,NA,ASRDFHNEQF
TRBV28,TRBJ1-3,NA,ASSLSFSSGNTIY
TRBV19,TRBJ2-2,TRBD1,ASRPQGVAGELF
TRBV7-8,TRBJ1-5,NA,ASSLESGSNQPQH
TRBV28,TRBJ2-5,NA,ASNSPGHIPETQY
TRBV5-6,TRBJ2-1,TRBD2,ASSSISGSSYNEQF
TRBV6-1,TRBJ1-5,TRBD1,ASSEGLPTGARQPQH
TRBV7-8,TRBJ2-3,TRBD2,ASSFLAGGLTDTQY
TRBV5-4,TRBJ2-5,TRBD2,ASSRTSGGSYETQY
TRBV29-1,TRBJ2-2,TRBD2,SVPGGGRAQGGELF
TRBV7-8,TRBJ2-1,NA,ASSLGKEGEQF
TRBV10-3,TRBJ2-5,NA,AISSLGDEETQY
TRBV30,TRBJ1-2,NA,AWIGGGYT
TRBV5-3,TRBJ1-1,NA,ARSLDPLNTEAF
TRBV19,TRBJ1-1,TRBD1,ASSSRTGLTEAF
TRBV2,TRBJ2-1,TRBD2,ASNELAGVNEQF
TRBV25-1,TRBJ1-1,TRBD1,ASSERTGGYTEAF
TRBV4-1,TRBJ1-5,TRBD1,ASSQEWGQGVQPQH
TRBV10-2,TRBJ1-2,TRBD1,ASSESTGVSYGYT
TRBV19,TRBJ2-5,TRBD1,ASSTDRGQETQY
TRBV27,TRBJ2-1,TRBD2,ASSIPAGGPDREQF
TRBV11-2,TRBJ2-5,TRBD1,ASSLGTGRETQY
TRBV7-6,TRBJ2-3,TRBD2,ASAPGGSTDTQY
TRBV5-4,TRBJ1-4,NA,ASSFSAGKATNEKLF
TRBV28,TRBJ1-1,NA,ASRSSEANTEAF
TRBV19,TRBJ1-5,NA,ASSTQGQSVPQH
TRBV18,TRBJ2-1,NA,ASSPLINEQF
TRBV14,TRBJ2-3,TRBD2,ASSQGLAGRTDTQY
TRBV7-3,TRBJ1-1,NA,ASSRLGGEAF
TRBV28,TRBJ1-2,NA,ASSPRGTSDYGYT